These 9 T cell receptor beta chains were sequenced from one sample in a study of CD8 T cells in Susac syndrome. Reverse transcription of 0.5 to 1 ug RNA was performed with random hexamers. In TCRdb, the immunoSEQ multiplex PCR reads were re-called with MiXCR into one record per CDR3 protein. This sample has around 150,000 distinct CDR3 sequences, with 95% found just once. What was sequenced was CD4+ T cells from PBMCs. The receptors here all came from a human donor with Susac syndrome.

This sequence joins TRBV14 and TRBJ2-3; D unclear. The length of the CDR3 is 13 residues. Germline values: CDR1 SGHDN, CDR2 FVKESK. The germline V and J ends were trimmed by 0 bases and 5 bases, with 6 bases remaining between them. The CDR3 reads CASSQDFEDTQYF. The CDR3 DNA is TGTGCCAGCAGCCAAGATTTCGAAGATACGCAGTATTTT. The full variable domain, rest sourced from reference TRBV14 and TRBJ2-3, is EAGVTQFPSHSVIEKGQTVTLRCDPISGHDNLYWYRRVMGKEIKFLLHFVKESKQDESGMPNNRFLAERTGGTYSTLKVQPAELEDSGVYFCASSQDFEDTQYFGPGTRLTVL.

The gene calls are TRBV5-4 and TRBJ1-1; no clear D gene. CDR3 length equals 16 residues. V was clipped by 1 base and J by 0 bases, with 13 bases between them. Germline-derived CDR1 and CDR2 are SGHNT and YYREEE (reference sequence). DNA for the CDR3: TGTGCCAGCAGCTTGACAGCGCGATTATTGAACACTGAAGCTTTCTTT. Amino acids: CASSLTARLLNTEAFF.

The rearrangement links TRBV12-3 or TRBV12-4 to TRBJ2-3; D remains unclear. CDR3 length: 13 amino acids. Trimming removed 5 bases from V and 4 bases from J, with 10 bases in between. In nucleotides, the CDR3 is TGTGCCAGCAGTCCCCGGGCCCCAGATACGCAGTATTTT. The encoded protein is CASSPRAPDTQYF.

This clonotype is a singleton in its sample. The V call is TRBV12-3 or TRBV12-4, the J call TRBJ2-3, with 7 bases identical to TRBD2. J lost 1 base, V lost 1 base, and 8 bases had no gene match. This CDR3 has 17 amino acids. The CDR3 DNA reads as TGTGCCAGCAGTTTAGACGCTAGCGGAGAACGCACAGATACGCAGTATTTT. Translated: CASSLDASGERTDTQYF.

The chain has TRBV20-1 and TRBJ1-2; D not certain. This CDR3 region has 12 residues. CDR1 is DFQATT and CDR2 is SNEGSKA in the germline V gene (reference sequence). V was shortened by 5 bases and J by 4 bases, with 11 bases between the two germline ends. In DNA, the CDR3 is TGCAGTGCTCCAGGAAGATCCTATGGCTACACCTTC. It is translated as CSAPGRSYGYTF.

This chain links TRBV12-3 or TRBV12-4 with TRBJ1-5; 7 bases are shared with TRBD1. V lost 2 bases, J lost 4 bases, and 5 bases stayed unmatched. CDR3 length equals 15 residues. The CDR3, as DNA: TGTGCCAGCAGTTTACCCGGGACAGCGAATCAGCCCCAGCATTTT. Residues: CASSLPGTANQPQHF.

The genes are TRBV20-1 and TRBJ2-5, with 7 bases that match TRBD2. Germline assignment: CDR1 DFQATT and CDR2 SNEGSKA (reference sequence). This CDR3 is 15 amino acids long. After removal of 3 bases from V and 0 bases from J, the junction contained 7 bases not matched to a gene. The CDR3 DNA reads TGCAGTGCTAGTAGTCCTAGCGGAGACCAAGAGACCCAGTACTTC. It is translated as CSASSPSGDQETQYF.

The chain links TRBV3-1 to TRBJ2-5, with D unclear. Germline values: CDR1 LGHDT, CDR2 YNNKEL (reference sequence). V gave up 0 bases and J gave up 7 bases, with 0 bases separating them. The length of the CDR3 is 10 residues. The CDR3 protein is CASSQETQYF. For the CDR3, the DNA is TGTGCCAGCAGCCAAGAGACCCAGTACTTC.

The chain is built from TRBV11-2 and TRBJ2-5, with D possibly being TRBD1 (5 bases). Trimming shortened V by 6 bases and J by 4 bases, and 18 bases separated the two germline ends. Germline values: CDR1 SGHAT, CDR2 FQNNGV. The CDR3 contains 15 residues. This CDR3 is CASSLDQGRVETQYF. CDR3 bases: TGTGCCAGCAGTTTGGACCAGGGAAGGGTAGAGACCCAGTACTTC.